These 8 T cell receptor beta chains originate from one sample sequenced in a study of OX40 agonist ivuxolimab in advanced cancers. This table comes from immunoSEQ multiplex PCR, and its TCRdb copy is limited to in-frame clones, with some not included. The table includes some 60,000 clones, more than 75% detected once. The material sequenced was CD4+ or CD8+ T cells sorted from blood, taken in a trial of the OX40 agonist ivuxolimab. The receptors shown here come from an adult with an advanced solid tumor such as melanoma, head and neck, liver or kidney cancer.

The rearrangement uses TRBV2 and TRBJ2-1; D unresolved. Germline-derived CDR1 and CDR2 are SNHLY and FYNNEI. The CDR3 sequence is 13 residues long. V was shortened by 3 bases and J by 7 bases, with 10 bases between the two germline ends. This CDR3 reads CASSDWGFNEQFF. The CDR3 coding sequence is TGTGCCAGCAGTGATTGGGGATTTAATGAGCAGTTCTTC.

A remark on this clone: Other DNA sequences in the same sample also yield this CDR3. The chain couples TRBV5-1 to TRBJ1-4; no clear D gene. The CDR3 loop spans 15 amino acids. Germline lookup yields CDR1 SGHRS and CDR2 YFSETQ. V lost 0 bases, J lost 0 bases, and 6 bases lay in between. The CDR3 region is CASSLGPATNEKLFF. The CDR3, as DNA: TGCGCCAGCAGCTTGGGACCCGCAACTAATGAAAAACTGTTTTTT.

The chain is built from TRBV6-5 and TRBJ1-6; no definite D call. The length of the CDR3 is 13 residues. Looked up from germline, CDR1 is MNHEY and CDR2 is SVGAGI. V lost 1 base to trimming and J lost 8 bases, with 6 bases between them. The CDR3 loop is CASSYFRDSPLHF. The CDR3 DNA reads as TGTGCCAGCAGTTACTTTCGGGATTCACCCCTCCACTTT.

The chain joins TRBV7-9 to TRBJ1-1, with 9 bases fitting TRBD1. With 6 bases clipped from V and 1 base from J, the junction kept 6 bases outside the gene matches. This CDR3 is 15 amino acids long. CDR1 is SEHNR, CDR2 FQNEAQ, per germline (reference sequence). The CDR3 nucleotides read TGTGCCAGCAGTCAACAGGGGGCACGGAACACTGAAGCTTTCTTT. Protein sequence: CASSQQGARNTEAFF.

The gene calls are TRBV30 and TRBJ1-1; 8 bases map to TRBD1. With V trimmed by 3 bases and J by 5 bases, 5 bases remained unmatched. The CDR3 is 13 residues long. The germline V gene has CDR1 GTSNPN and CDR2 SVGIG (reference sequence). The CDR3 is CAWRDRVRTEAFF. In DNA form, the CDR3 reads TGTGCCTGGAGGGACAGGGTTAGAACTGAAGCTTTCTTT. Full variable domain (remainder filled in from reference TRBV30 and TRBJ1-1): SQTIHQWPATLVQPVGSPLSLECTVEGTSNPNLYWYRQAAGRGLQLLFYSVGIGQISSEVPQNLSASRPQDRQFILSSKKLLLSDSGFYLCAWRDRVRTEAFFGQGTRLTVV.

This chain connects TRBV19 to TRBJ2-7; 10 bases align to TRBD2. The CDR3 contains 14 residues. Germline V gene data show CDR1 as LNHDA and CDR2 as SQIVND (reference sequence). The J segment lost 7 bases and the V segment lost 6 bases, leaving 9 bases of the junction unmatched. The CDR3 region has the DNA TGTGCCAGTAGCTTCACCAGCGGGAGGGGAGAGCAGTACTTC. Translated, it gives CASSFTSGRGEQYF.

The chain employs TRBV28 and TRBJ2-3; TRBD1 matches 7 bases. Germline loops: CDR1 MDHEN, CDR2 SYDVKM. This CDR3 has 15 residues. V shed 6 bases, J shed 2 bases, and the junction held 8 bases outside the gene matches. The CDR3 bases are TGTGCCAGCAGGAACAGACAGGGTTTCACAGATACGCAGTATTTT. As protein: CASRNRQGFTDTQYF.

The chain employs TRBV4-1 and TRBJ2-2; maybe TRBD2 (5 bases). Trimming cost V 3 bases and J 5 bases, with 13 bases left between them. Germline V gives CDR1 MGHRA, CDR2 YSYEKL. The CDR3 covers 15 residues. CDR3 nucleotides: TGCGCCAGCAGCCACGGGAAGGGAGATACCGGGGAGCTGTTTTTT. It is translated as CASSHGKGDTGELFF.